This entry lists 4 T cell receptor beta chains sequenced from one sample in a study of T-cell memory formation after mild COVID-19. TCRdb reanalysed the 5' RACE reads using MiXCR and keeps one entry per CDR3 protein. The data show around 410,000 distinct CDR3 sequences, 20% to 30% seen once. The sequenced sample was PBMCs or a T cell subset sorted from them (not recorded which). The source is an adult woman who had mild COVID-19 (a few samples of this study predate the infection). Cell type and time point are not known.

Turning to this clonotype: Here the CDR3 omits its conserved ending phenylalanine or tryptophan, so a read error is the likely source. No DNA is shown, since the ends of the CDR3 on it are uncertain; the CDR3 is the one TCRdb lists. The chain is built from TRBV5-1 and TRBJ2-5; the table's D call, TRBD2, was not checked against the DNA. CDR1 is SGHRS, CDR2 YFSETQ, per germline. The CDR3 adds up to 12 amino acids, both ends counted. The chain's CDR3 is CASSLAGTSGGI.

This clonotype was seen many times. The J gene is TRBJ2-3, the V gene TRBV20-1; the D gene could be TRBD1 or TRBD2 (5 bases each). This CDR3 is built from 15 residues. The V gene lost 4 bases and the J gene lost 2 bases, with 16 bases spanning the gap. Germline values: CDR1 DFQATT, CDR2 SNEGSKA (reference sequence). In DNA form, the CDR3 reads TGCAGTGCTACCGGGGCCACCTTTAACACAGATACGCAGTATTTT. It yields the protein CSATGATFNTDTQYF.

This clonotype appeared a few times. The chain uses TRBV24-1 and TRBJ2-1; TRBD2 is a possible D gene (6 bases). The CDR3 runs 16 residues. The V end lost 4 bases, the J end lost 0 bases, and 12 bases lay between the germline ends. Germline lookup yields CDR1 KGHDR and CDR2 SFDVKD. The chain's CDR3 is CATSERDGSSYNEQFF. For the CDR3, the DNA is TGTGCCACCAGTGAGCGGGACGGAAGCTCCTACAATGAGCAGTTCTTC.

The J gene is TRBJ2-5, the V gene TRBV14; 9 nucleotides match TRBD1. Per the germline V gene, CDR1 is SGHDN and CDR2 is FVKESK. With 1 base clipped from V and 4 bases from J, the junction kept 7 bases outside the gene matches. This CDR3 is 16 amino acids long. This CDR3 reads CASSQGIGQGRETQYF. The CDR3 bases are TGTGCCAGCAGCCAAGGGATAGGACAGGGGAGAGAGACCCAGTACTTC.